These 2 T cell receptor beta chains were all obtained from the same sample, sequenced in a study of T cell responses to AZD1222 COVID-19 vaccine. The data were produced by immunoSEQ multiplex PCR, yet TCRdb's version contains in-frame clones alone and is incomplete. Counted here are approximately 50,000 clones, 80% to 90% occurring once; the ten biggest clones make up approximately 7%. This sample comprised peripheral blood, obtained 28 days after the second AZD1222 dose. Receptors were obtained from an adult who received the AZD1222 COVID-19 vaccine.

The chain recombines TRBV24-1 with TRBJ1-2, with a weak D call TRBD1 (5 bases). The CDR3 consists of 12 residues. Trimming took 5 bases from V and 8 from J, leaving 11 bases between them. Germline values: CDR1 KGHDR, CDR2 SFDVKD. The CDR3 DNA sequence: TGTGCCACCAGTGTGAAAGGGGTGGGCTACACCTTC. Its translation: CATSVKGVGYTF.

The chain uses TRBV6-5 and TRBJ1-5; TRBD1 matches at 7 bases. V trimming: 6 bases; J trimming: 7 bases; junction bases outside the gene matches: 9. Germline CDR1 MNHEY, CDR2 SVGAGI. The CDR3 runs to 14 residues. CDR3 sequence (DNA): TGTGCCAGCAGCCGCGACAGGGAGGAGCAGCCCCAGCATTTT. It translates to CASSRDREEQPQHF.